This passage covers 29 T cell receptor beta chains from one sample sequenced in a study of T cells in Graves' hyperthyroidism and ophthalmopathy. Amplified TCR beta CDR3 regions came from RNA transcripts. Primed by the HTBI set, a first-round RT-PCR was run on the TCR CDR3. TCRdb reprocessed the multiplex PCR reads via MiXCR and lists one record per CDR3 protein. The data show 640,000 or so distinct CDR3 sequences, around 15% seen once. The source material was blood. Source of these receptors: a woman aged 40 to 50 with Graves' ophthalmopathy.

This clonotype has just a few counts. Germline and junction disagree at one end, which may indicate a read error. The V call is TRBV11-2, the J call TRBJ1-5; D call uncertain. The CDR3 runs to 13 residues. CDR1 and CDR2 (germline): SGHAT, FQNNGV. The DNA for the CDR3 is TGTGCCAACAGCTCGGAGGTCAATCAGCCCCAGCATTTT. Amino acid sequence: CANSSEVNQPQHF.

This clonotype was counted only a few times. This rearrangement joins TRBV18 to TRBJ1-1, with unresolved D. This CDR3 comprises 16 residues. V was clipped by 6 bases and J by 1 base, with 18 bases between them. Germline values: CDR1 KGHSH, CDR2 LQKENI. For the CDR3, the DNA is TGTGCCAGCTCCCGTTTGGGTTTGGGCGGGAACACTGAAGCTTTCTTT. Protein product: CASSRLGLGGNTEAFF. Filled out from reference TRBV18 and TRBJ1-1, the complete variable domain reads NAGVMQNPRHLVRRRGQEARLRCSPMKGHSHVYWYRQLPEEGLKFMVYLQKENIIDESGMPKERFSAEFPKEGPSILRIQQVVRGDSAAYFCASSRLGLGGNTEAFFGQGTRLTVV.

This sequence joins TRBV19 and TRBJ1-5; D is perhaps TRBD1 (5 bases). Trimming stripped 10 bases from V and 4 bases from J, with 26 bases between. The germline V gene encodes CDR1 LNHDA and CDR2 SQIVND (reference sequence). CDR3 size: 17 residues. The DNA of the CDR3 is TGTGCCACTGACAAACCCCAACCGGGACTCTCAAATCAGCCCCAGCATTTT. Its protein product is CATDKPQPGLSNQPQHF.

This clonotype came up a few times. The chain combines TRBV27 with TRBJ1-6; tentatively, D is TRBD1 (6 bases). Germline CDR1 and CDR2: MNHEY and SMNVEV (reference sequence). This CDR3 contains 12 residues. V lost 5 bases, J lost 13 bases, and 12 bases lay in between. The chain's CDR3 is CASSPQGRPLHF. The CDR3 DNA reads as TGTGCCAGCAGTCCACAGGGTAGGCCCCTCCACTTT.

The CDR3 sequence is CASSSASGSGETQYF. Written as DNA, the CDR3 is TGTGCCAGCAGTTCCGCTAGCGGGAGTGGGGAGACCCAGTACTTC. The genes are TRBV28 and TRBJ2-5, with 10 nucleotides matching TRBD2. The CDR3 consists of 15 residues. The trim removed 4 bases at V and 5 bases at J, leaving 7 bases unmatched. Germline lookup yields CDR1 MDHEN and CDR2 SYDVKM. Based on the CDR3 plus reference TRBV28 and TRBJ2-5, the full variable domain is DVKVTQSSRYLVKRTGEKVFLECVQDMDHENMFWYRQDPGLGLRLIYFSYDVKMKEKGDIPEGYSVSREKKERFSLILESASTNQTSMYLCASSSASGSGETQYFGPGTRLLVL.

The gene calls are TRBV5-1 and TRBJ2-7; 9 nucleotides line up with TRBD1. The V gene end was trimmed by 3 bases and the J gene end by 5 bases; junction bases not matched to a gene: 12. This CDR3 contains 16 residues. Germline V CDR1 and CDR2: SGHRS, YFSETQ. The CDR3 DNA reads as TGCGCCAGCAGCTGGGCAGCCGGGACAGGGAATCACGAGCAGTACTTC. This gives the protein CASSWAAGTGNHEQYF.

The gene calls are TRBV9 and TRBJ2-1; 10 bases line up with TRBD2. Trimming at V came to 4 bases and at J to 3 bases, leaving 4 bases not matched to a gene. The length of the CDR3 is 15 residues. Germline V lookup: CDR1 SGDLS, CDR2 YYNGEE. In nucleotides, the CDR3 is TGTGCCAGCAGCCCCACTAGCGGGAACTACAATGAGCAGTTCTTC. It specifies CASSPTSGNYNEQFF.

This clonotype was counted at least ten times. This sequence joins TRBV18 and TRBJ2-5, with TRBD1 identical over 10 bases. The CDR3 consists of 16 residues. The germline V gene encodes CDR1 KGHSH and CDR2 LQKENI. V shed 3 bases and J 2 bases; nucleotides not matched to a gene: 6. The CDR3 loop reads CASSPLTGGNQETQYF. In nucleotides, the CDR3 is TGTGCCAGCTCACCCCTGACAGGGGGCAATCAAGAGACCCAGTACTTC. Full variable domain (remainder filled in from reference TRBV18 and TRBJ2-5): NAGVMQNPRHLVRRRGQEARLRCSPMKGHSHVYWYRQLPEEGLKFMVYLQKENIIDESGMPKERFSAEFPKEGPSILRIQQVVRGDSAAYFCASSPLTGGNQETQYFGPGTRLLVL.

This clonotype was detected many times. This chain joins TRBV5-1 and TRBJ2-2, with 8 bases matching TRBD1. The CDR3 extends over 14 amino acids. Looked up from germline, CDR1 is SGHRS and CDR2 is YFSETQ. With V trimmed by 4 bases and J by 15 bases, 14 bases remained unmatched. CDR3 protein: CASSPGQVSSGVFF. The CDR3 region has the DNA TGCGCCAGCAGCCCGGGACAGGTATCTTCGGGTGTGTTTTTT.

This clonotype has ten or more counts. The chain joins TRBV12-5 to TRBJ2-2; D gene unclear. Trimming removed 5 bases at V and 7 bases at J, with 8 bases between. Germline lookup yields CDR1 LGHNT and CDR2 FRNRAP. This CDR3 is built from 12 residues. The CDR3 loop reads CASGQGGGELFF. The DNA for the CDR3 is TGTGCTAGTGGTCAAGGCGGCGGGGAGCTGTTTTTT.

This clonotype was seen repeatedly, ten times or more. CDR3 protein: CASSPHTYTDLEAFF. CDR3 nucleotide sequence: TGTGCCAGCAGTCCCCATACTTACACTGATCTTGAAGCTTTCTTT. The chain links TRBV6-1 to TRBJ1-1; unclear D gene. Per germline, CDR1 MNHNS and CDR2 SASEGT. CDR3 length: 15 amino acids. The germline V and J ends were trimmed by 5 bases and 7 bases, with 20 bases remaining between them.

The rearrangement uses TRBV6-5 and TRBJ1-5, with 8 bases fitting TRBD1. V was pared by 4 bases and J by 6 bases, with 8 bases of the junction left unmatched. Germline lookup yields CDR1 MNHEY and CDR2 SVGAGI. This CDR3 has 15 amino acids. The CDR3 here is CASSFGQGAVQPQHF. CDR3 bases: TGTGCCAGCAGTTTCGGTCAGGGGGCCGTTCAGCCCCAGCATTTT.

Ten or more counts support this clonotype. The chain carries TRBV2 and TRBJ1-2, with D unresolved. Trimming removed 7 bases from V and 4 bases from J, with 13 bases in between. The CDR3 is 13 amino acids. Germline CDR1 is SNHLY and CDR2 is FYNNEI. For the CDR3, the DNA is TGTGCCAGCAACGTTGGCAGGTTCTATGGCTACACCTTC. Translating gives CASNVGRFYGYTF. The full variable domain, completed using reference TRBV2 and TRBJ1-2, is EPEVTQTPSHQVTQMGQEVILRCVPISNHLYFYWYRQILGQKVEFLVSFYNNEISEKSEIFDDQFSVERPDGSNFTLKIRSTKLEDSAMYFCASNVGRFYGYTFGSGTRLTVV.

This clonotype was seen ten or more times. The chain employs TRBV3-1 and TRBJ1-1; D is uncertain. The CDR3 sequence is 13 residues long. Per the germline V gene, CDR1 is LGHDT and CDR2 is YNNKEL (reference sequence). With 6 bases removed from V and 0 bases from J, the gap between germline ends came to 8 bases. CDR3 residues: CASSPYMNTEAFF. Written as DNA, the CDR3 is TGTGCCAGCAGTCCCTACATGAACACTGAAGCTTTCTTT.

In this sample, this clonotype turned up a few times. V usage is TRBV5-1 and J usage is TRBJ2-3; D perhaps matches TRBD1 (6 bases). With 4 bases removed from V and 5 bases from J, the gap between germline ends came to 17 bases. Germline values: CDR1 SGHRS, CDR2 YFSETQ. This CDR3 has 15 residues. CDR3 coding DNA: TGCGCCAGCAGCATAACAGGGTACTCCATAGATACGCAGTATTTT. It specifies CASSITGYSIDTQYF.

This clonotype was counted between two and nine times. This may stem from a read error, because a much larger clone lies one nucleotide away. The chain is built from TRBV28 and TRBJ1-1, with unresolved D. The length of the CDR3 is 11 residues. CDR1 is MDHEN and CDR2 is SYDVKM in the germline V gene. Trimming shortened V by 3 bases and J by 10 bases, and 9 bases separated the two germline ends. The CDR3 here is CASSLGIGAFF. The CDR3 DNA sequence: TGTGCCAGCAGTTTGGGGATAGGAGCTTTCTTT.

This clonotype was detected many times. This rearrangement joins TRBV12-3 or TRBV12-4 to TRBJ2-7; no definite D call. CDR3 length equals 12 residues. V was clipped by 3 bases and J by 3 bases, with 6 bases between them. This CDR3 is CASSFANYEQYF. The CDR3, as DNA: TGTGCCAGCAGTTTTGCGAACTACGAGCAGTACTTC.

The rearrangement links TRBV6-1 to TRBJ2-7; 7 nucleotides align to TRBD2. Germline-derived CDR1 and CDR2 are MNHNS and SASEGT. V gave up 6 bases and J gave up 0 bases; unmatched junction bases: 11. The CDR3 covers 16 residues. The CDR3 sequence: CASSQDSAGFSYEQYF. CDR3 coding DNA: TGTGCCAGCAGCCAAGATTCAGCGGGATTCTCCTACGAGCAGTACTTC.

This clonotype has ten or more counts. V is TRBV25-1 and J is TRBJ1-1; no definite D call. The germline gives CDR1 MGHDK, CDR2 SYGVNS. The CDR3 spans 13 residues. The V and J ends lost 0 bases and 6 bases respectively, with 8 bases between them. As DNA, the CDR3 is TGTGCCAGCAGTGAATATCCGAGTTCTGAAGCTTTCTTT. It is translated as CASSEYPSSEAFF.

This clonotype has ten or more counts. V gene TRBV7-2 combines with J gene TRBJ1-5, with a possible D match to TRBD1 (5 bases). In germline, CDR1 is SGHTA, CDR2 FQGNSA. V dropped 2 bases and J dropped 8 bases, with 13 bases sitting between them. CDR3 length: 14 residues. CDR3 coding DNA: TGTGCCAGCAGCTTATGGGGGGTAATGGAGCCCCAGCATTTT. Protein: CASSLWGVMEPQHF.

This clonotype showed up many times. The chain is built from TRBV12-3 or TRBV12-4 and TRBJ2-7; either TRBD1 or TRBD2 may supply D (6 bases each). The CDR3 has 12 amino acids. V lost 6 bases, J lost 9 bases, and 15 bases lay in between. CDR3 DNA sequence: TGTGCCAGCAGCCTTATGTGGGGGGCGCAGTACTTC. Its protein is CASSLMWGAQYF.

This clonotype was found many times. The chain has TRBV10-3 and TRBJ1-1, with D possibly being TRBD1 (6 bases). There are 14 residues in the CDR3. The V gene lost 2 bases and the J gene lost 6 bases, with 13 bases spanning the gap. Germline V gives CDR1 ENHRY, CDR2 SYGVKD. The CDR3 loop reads CAISEARGVPEAFF. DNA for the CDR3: TGTGCCATCAGTGAGGCCAGGGGTGTCCCTGAAGCTTTCTTT.

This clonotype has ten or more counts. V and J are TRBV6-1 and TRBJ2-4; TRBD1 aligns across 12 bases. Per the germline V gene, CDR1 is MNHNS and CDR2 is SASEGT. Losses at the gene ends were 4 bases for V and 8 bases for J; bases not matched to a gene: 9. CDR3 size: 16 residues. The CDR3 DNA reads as TGTGCCAGCAGTGGGGGGACAGGGGGCATCGTGGACATTCAGTACTTC. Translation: CASSGGTGGIVDIQYF.

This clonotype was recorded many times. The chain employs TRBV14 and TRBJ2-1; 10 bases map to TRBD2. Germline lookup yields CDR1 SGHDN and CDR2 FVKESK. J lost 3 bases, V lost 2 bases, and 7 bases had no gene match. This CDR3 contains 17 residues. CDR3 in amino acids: CASSQLLAGKIYNEQFF. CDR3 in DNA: TGTGCCAGCAGCCAACTACTAGCGGGAAAGATCTACAATGAGCAGTTCTTC.

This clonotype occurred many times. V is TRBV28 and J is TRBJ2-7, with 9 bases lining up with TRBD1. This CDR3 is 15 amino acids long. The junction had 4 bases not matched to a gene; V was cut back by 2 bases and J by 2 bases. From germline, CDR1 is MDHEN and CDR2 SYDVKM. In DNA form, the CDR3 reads TGTGCCAGCAGTTTACCCGGGACAGGGACCTACGAGCAGTACTTC. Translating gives CASSLPGTGTYEQYF.

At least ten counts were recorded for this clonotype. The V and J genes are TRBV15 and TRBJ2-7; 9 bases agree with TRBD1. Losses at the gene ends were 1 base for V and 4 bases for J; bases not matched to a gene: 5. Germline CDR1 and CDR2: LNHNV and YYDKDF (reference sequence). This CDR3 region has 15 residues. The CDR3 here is CATSRAGTGRYEQYF. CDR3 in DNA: TGTGCCACCAGCAGAGCCGGGACAGGGAGGTACGAGCAGTACTTC.

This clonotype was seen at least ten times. DNA of the CDR3: TGTGCCAGCAGTCGCAGAATCGTATCGGGACGGTCCTACGAGCAGTACTTC. It is translated as CASSRRIVSGRSYEQYF. V and J are TRBV2 and TRBJ2-7; D is perhaps TRBD1 or TRBD2 (5 bases each). This CDR3 has 17 residues. CDR1 and CDR2 from the germline V gene are SNHLY and FYNNEI. With 5 bases removed from V and 1 base from J, the gap between germline ends came to 21 bases.

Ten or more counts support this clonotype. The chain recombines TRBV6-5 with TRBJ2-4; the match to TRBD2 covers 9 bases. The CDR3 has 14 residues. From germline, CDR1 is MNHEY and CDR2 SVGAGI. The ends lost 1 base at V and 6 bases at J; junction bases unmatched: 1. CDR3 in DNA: TGTGCCAGCAGTTACTTAGCGGGGGCAAACATTCAGTACTTC. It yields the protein CASSYLAGANIQYF.

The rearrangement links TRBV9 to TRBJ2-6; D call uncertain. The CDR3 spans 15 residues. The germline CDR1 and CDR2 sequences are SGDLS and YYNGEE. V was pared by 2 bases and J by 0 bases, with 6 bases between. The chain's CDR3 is CASSVDSSGANVLTF. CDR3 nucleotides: TGTGCCAGCAGCGTTGACTCCTCTGGGGCCAACGTCCTGACTTTC.